This is a list of T cell receptor beta chains from one sample in a study of regulatory dendritic cells for organ transplantation. This table comes from immunoSEQ multiplex PCR, and its TCRdb copy is limited to in-frame clones, with some not included. Of 30,000 to 35,000 clones listed, about 88% are singletons. Sequencing input: naive CD4+ T cells from blood. Source of these receptors: a human donor in good health. Both conserved end residues are part of each CDR3. Fields, in order: V gene, clone size, D gene, J gene, CDR3 protein, CDR3 DNA. D genes are given only for firm matches. Size is stated for part of the rows, as once, few or many counts, or as a class when the clone is expanded.

>TRBV28|.|TRBD1|TRBJ1-1
CASSFADRGWFNTEAFF
TGTGCCAGCAGTTTCGCCGACAGGGGCTGGTTTAACACTGAAGCTTTCTTT
>TRBV7-9|few|.|TRBJ1-5
CASSLYTGRRNQPQHF
TGTGCCAGCAGCTTGTATACAGGGCGACGTAATCAGCCCCAGCATTTT
>TRBV27|.|.|TRBJ1-2
CASRNPGLLTF
TGTGCCAGCAGAAACCCGGGGTTACTCACCTTC
>TRBV7-3|.|TRBD2|TRBJ2-1
CASSLASGNYEQFF
TGTGCCAGCAGCCTTGCTAGCGGGAACTATGAGCAGTTCTTC
>TRBV6-7|once|TRBD2|TRBJ2-1
CASTSGTHNEQFF
TGTGCCAGCACTAGCGGCACTCACAATGAGCAGTTCTTC
>TRBV15|.|.|TRBJ2-3
CATSRGRPDTQYF
TGTGCCACCAGCAGAGGTAGGCCAGATACGCAGTATTTT
>TRBV28|.|.|TRBJ1-1
CAILQLGRVDAFF
TGTGCCATCCTTCAATTAGGACGGGTTGACGCTTTCTTT
>TRBV6-5|few|.|TRBJ1-6
CASRRSENSPLHF
TGTGCCAGCAGGAGATCTGAGAATTCACCCCTCCACTTT
>TRBV5-4|.|TRBD2|TRBJ2-1
CASSFERGAYNEQFF
TGTGCCAGCAGCTTCGAGCGGGGGGCCTACAACGAGCAGTTCTTC
>TRBV5-4|.|.|TRBJ1-1
CASSLVGGNTEAFF
TGTGCCAGCAGCTTGGTGGGGGGGAACACTGAAGCTTTCTTT
>TRBV6-5|.|TRBD1|TRBJ1-4
CASSYFAGTGDEKLFF
TGTGCCAGCAGTTACTTCGCCGGGACAGGGGATGAAAAACTGTTTTTT
>TRBV27|.|TRBD1|TRBJ2-3
CATHLYRGDTQYF
TGTGCCACTCATTTATACAGGGGAGATACGCAGTATTTT
>TRBV9|.|TRBD1|TRBJ1-1
CASSDTRGTGPNTEAFF
TGTGCCAGCAGCGATACCAGAGGGACAGGGCCGAACACTGAAGCTTTCTTT
>TRBV30|.|.|TRBJ2-1
CAWSGGREQFF
TGTGCCTGGAGTGGGGGGAGGGAGCAGTTCTTC
>TRBV18|.|TRBD1|TRBJ1-4
CASSPSGTGIGEKLFF
TGTGCCAGCTCACCCTCGGGGACAGGGATTGGAGAAAAACTGTTTTTT
>TRBV6-5|.|.|TRBJ1-1
CASRNGQIFGAFF
TGTGCCAGCAGAAACGGACAGATCTTCGGGGCTTTCTTT
>TRBV10-3|.|.|TRBJ2-7
CAISEWGTYEQYF
TGTGCCATCAGTGAGTGGGGAACCTACGAGCAGTACTTC
>TRBV2|.|.|TRBJ2-5
CASSEWVITSGTQYF
TGTGCCAGCAGTGAATGGGTTATTACAAGTGGGACCCAGTACTTC
>TRBV18|.|.|TRBJ2-1
CASSRLELGSYNEQFF
TGTGCCAGCTCACGACTGGAACTAGGCTCCTACAATGAGCAGTTCTTC
>TRBV19|.|.|TRBJ2-7
CASRSGGAEYEQYF
TGTGCCAGTAGGTCAGGGGGGGCGGAATACGAGCAGTACTTC
>TRBV19|.|.|TRBJ1-2
CASYGGLGGYTF
TGTGCCAGTTACGGGGGATTGGGGGGCTACACCTTC
>TRBV19|.|.|TRBJ1-5
CASSEQGSPQHF
TGTGCCAGTAGTGAACAGGGCTCGCCCCAGCATTTT
>TRBV5-6|.|.|TRBJ1-5
CASSRTAAAGGNQPQHF
TGTGCCAGCAGCCGGACAGCGGCGGCAGGAGGAAATCAGCCCCAGCATTTT
>TRBV18|.|.|TRBJ1-4
CASSPTRGPANEKLFF
TGTGCCAGCTCACCTACCCGGGGGCCCGCTAATGAAAAACTGTTTTTT
>TRBV7-9|.|.|TRBJ2-3
CASSLAGRLGGTQYF
TGTGCCAGCAGCTTAGCAGGACGCCTGGGGGGTACGCAGTATTTT
>TRBV7-9|.|.|TRBJ1-1
CASSATYPLNTEAFF
TGTGCCAGCAGCGCGACCTACCCGCTGAACACTGAAGCTTTCTTT
>TRBV4-2|.|.|TRBJ1-2
CASSQDEGSYGYTF
TGTGCCAGCAGCCAAGACGAGGGGAGTTATGGCTACACCTTC
>TRBV6-5|few|.|TRBJ1-2
CASSYSGGPGTF
TGTGCCAGCAGTTACTCCGGGGGGCCGGGTACCTTC
>TRBV4-1|.|.|TRBJ1-5
CASSQVADPRGQPQHF
TGCGCCAGCAGCCAAGTCGCGGACCCCCGAGGTCAGCCCCAGCATTTT
>TRBV7-2|.|TRBD2|TRBJ2-1
CASSLDSSGGHLHNEQFF
TGTGCCAGCAGCTTAGATTCTAGCGGGGGGCATTTACATAATGAGCAGTTCTTC
>TRBV6-1|few|.|TRBJ1-2
CATHQGSYGYTF
TGTGCCACCCACCAGGGGAGCTATGGCTACACCTTC
>TRBV5-1|.|.|TRBJ2-3
CASSLGSGTFSTDTQYF
TGCGCCAGCAGCTTGGGATCCGGGACCTTCAGCACAGATACGCAGTATTTT
>TRBV30|.|.|TRBJ1-5
CAWSGSVSNQPQHF
TGTGCCTGGAGTGGGAGTGTAAGCAATCAGCCCCAGCATTTT